This entry lists 29 T cell receptor beta chains sequenced from one sample in a study of T cells in localized non-small cell lung cancer. Sequencing was performed with immunoSEQ multiplex PCR; in TCRdb, only in-frame clones are kept and a portion is missing. The repertoire holds 35,000 to 50,000 clones, with around nine tenths as singletons. Specimen: PBMCs, collected before any cancer treatment. These receptors originate from a woman aged 35 to 69 with stage II lung adenocarcinoma.

This clone has just a few counts. This chain joins TRBV9 and TRBJ2-1, with D possibly TRBD1 on 5 matching bases. The V gene lost 3 bases and the J gene lost 6 bases, with 16 bases spanning the gap. This CDR3 comprises 15 residues. Germline CDR1 reads SGDLS; CDR2 reads YYNGEE. CDR3 protein: CASSAPQGGSNEQFF. In DNA form, the CDR3 reads TGTGCCAGCAGCGCCCCGCAGGGCGGAAGCAATGAGCAGTTCTTC.

The chain has TRBV19 and TRBJ1-3, with 7 bases fitting TRBD1. The ends lost 9 bases at V and 4 bases at J; junction bases unmatched: 12. The CDR3 runs 15 residues. Germline V gives CDR1 LNHDA, CDR2 SQIVND (reference sequence). The CDR3 protein is CASQLRTGAGNTIYF. CDR3 in DNA: TGTGCCAGCCAGCTAAGGACAGGCGCGGGAAACACCATATATTTT.

This sequence joins TRBV7-8 and TRBJ2-7; no clear D. V dropped 1 base and J dropped 4 bases, with 5 bases sitting between them. This CDR3 has 12 residues. Germline V gives CDR1 SGHVS, CDR2 FQNEAQ. The CDR3 DNA reads as TGTGCCAGCAGCTTAGTGGGTTACGAGCAGTACTTC. This gives the protein CASSLVGYEQYF.

The CDR3 region is CASSLEEGNSPLHF. CDR3 in DNA: TGTGCCAGCAGCTTGGAGGAGGGTAATTCACCCCTCCACTTT. The gene calls are TRBV5-5 and TRBJ1-6; D is unclear. V was cut by 0 bases and J by 6 bases, with 7 bases left in between. This CDR3 is 14 amino acids long. From germline, CDR1 is SGHKS and CDR2 YYEKEE (reference sequence).

This sequence joins TRBV19 and TRBJ1-5; D is possibly TRBD1 (6 bases). V lost 8 bases and J lost 7, with 21 bases in between. This CDR3 contains 15 residues. Germline-derived CDR1 and CDR2 are LNHDA and SQIVND (reference sequence). The DNA for the CDR3 is TGTGCCAGTGGGGGATTTCAGGGGATAGGACAGCCCCAGCATTTT. Residues: CASGGFQGIGQPQHF.

The chain is built from TRBV11-2 and TRBJ1-5; no clear D. The CDR3 totals 15 residues. The germline V gene has CDR1 SGHAT and CDR2 FQNNGV. The V gene lost 1 base and the J gene lost 4 bases, with 11 bases spanning the gap. The CDR3 DNA reads as TGTGCCAGCAGCTTAGCAGGCAGCCCTAATCAGCCCCAGCATTTT. It yields the protein CASSLAGSPNQPQHF. The full variable domain, completed using reference TRBV11-2 and TRBJ1-5, is EAGVAQSPRYKIIEKRQSVAFWCNPISGHATLYWYQQILGQGPKLLIQFQNNGVVDDSQLPKDRFSAERLKGVDSTLKIQPAKLEDSAVYLCASSLAGSPNQPQHFGDGTRLSIL.

The chain links TRBV5-6 to TRBJ2-5; 13 bases are a match to TRBD2. The DNA end favors TRBJ2-7, so the J call may be wrong. The CDR3 is made up of 14 amino acids. CDR1 and CDR2 (germline): SGHDT, YYEEEE. The CDR3 DNA sequence: TGTGCCAGCAGCTGGACTAGCGGGAGTTACGAGCAGTACTTC. Amino acid sequence: CASSWTSGSYEQYF.

J is TRBJ2-3 and V is TRBV7-2; D is perhaps TRBD2 (6 bases). The CDR3 is made up of 15 amino acids. V was cut by 5 bases and J by 0 bases, with 12 bases left in between. Germline CDR1 SGHTA, CDR2 FQGNSA. CDR3 protein: CASSRGDLSTDTQYF. The CDR3, as DNA: TGTGCCAGCAGCCGCGGGGATCTGAGCACAGATACGCAGTATTTT.

The gene calls are TRBV10-1 and TRBJ2-1; no definite D call. The CDR3 consists of 14 residues. The V end lost 4 bases, the J end lost 2 bases, and 9 bases lay between the germline ends. Germline-derived CDR1 and CDR2 are WNHNN and SYGVQD (reference sequence). The CDR3 here is CASSGLATYNEQFF. CDR3 nucleotides: TGCGCCAGCAGTGGCTTGGCAACCTACAATGAGCAGTTCTTC.

The rearrangement joins TRBV2 to TRBJ2-7; D possibly uses TRBD1 or TRBD2 (6 bases each). The CDR3 covers 15 residues. Germline V gives CDR1 SNHLY, CDR2 FYNNEI. V was cut by 7 bases and J by 1 base, with 17 bases left in between. CDR3 residues: CASNSIGGGSYEQYF. In DNA form, the CDR3 reads TGTGCCAGCAACTCCATCGGGGGCGGGTCCTACGAGCAGTACTTC.

The chain combines TRBV5-1 with TRBJ2-3; possible D gene TRBD1, 6 bases. V was cut by 0 bases and J by 1 base, with 9 bases left in between. There are 15 residues in the CDR3. Per germline, CDR1 SGHRS and CDR2 YFSETQ. Here the CDR3 reads CASSLAGAGTDTQYF. For the CDR3, the DNA is TGCGCCAGCAGCTTGGCAGGGGCCGGCACAGATACGCAGTATTTT.

The V gene is TRBV7-8, the J gene TRBJ1-1; possible D gene TRBD1, 5 bases. Germline V gene data show CDR1 as SGHVS and CDR2 as FQNEAQ. V lost 5 bases and J lost 1, with 11 bases in between. CDR3 length: 14 residues. CDR3 in amino acids: CASSIRGGNTEAFF. The CDR3 DNA follows: TGTGCCAGCAGCATTCGGGGCGGGAACACTGAAGCTTTCTTT.

The chain combines TRBV2 with TRBJ2-3, with 8 bases that match TRBD1. Germline loops: CDR1 SNHLY, CDR2 FYNNEI. With V trimmed by 4 bases and J by 7 bases, 7 bases remained unmatched. There are 14 residues in the CDR3. The CDR3 region has the DNA TGTGCCAGCAGTGGACAGGGGAACGGGTATACGCAGTATTTT. Translating it yields CASSGQGNGYTQYF.

The chain couples TRBV19 to TRBJ2-5, with TRBD1 as a possible D gene (6 bases). CDR1 and CDR2 (germline): LNHDA, SQIVND (reference sequence). The CDR3 loop spans 14 amino acids. V gave up 1 base and J gave up 3 bases, with 9 bases separating them. The CDR3: CASSIGTVKETQYF. DNA for the CDR3: TGTGCCAGTAGTATAGGGACAGTAAAAGAGACCCAGTACTTC. Full variable domain (rest looked up from reference TRBV19 and TRBJ2-5): DGGITQSPKYLFRKEGQNVTLSCEQNLNHDAMYWYRQDPGQGLRLIYYSQIVNDFQKGDIAEGYSVSREKKESFPLTVTSAQKNPTAFYLCASSIGTVKETQYFGPGTRLLVL.

This clone was recorded only once. The gene calls are TRBV2 and TRBJ2-7; 11 nucleotides align to TRBD1. Per the germline V gene, CDR1 is SNHLY and CDR2 is FYNNEI. There are 15 residues in the CDR3. Trimming took 6 bases from V and 1 from J; bases not matched to a gene: 5. Here the CDR3 reads CASRPGTGGSYEQYF. CDR3 in DNA: TGTGCCAGCAGGCCCGGGACAGGGGGTTCCTACGAGCAGTACTTC.

The rearrangement joins TRBV6-1 to TRBJ2-1, with D uncertain. V dropped 7 bases and J dropped 5 bases, with 15 bases sitting between them. CDR1 MNHNS and CDR2 SASEGT come from the germline V gene. The length of the CDR3 is 14 residues. In DNA, the CDR3 is TGTGCCAGCACCACCCCTGGGCGAGACAATGAGCAGTTCTTC. As protein: CASTTPGRDNEQFF.

The DNA for the CDR3 is TGTGCCAGCAGCACATGGACGGATCCACTAGCCTACGAGCAGTACTTC. Protein: CASSTWTDPLAYEQYF. The V call is TRBV11-2, the J call TRBJ2-7; maybe TRBD2 (5 bases). Trimming removed 5 bases at V and 2 bases at J, with 19 bases between. Germline V lookup: CDR1 SGHAT, CDR2 FQNNGV. CDR3 length equals 16 residues.

This clone was counted once. The rearrangement links TRBV5-5 to TRBJ1-1; D is perhaps TRBD1 (5 bases). Germline-derived CDR1 and CDR2 are SGHKS and YYEKEE (reference sequence). The CDR3 length is 13 residues. The V gene lost 4 bases and the J gene lost 6 bases, with 13 bases spanning the gap. The CDR3 loop reads CASSPRWGAEAFF. The CDR3 bases are TGTGCCAGCAGCCCCCGCTGGGGCGCTGAAGCTTTCTTT.

V and J are TRBV11-2 and TRBJ2-7; D may correspond to TRBD1 or TRBD2 (5 bases each). This CDR3 has 14 residues. The germline V gene has CDR1 SGHAT and CDR2 FQNNGV. The ends were cut back, 5 bases at V and 0 bases at J, with 11 bases in the middle. The DNA for the CDR3 is TGTGCCAGCAGCGGGACGAGGAGCTCCTACGAGCAGTACTTC. This encodes CASSGTRSSYEQYF.

The chain combines TRBV27 with TRBJ2-7; TRBD1 matches at 8 bases. The CDR3 covers 16 residues. The germline gives CDR1 MNHEY, CDR2 SMNVEV (reference sequence). V shed 5 bases, J shed 3 bases, and the junction held 12 bases outside the gene matches. In DNA form, the CDR3 reads TGTGCCAGCAGTAATGGACAGGGATTAGCTTTCTACGAGCAGTACTTC. Encoded protein: CASSNGQGLAFYEQYF.

The chain uses TRBV6-5 and TRBJ1-3; D possibly corresponds to TRBD1 (6 bases). The CDR3 is 14 residues long. Germline V lookup: CDR1 MNHEY, CDR2 SVGAGI. V was pared by 6 bases and J by 6 bases, with 15 bases between. The CDR3 loop is CASSPSPGENTIYF. The CDR3 nucleotides are TGTGCCAGCAGCCCCTCGCCAGGGGAAAACACCATATATTTT.

This clone was seen just once. The rearrangement joins TRBV29-1 to TRBJ2-1; 7 bases align to TRBD1. The V gene end was trimmed by 4 bases and the J gene end by 6 bases; junction bases not matched to a gene: 9. The CDR3 length is 14 residues. Germline loops: CDR1 SQVTM, CDR2 ANQGSEA. CDR3 in DNA: TGCAGCGTTGTTTGGACAGGTCGATCCAATGAGCAGTTCTTC. Translating it yields CSVVWTGRSNEQFF.

This clone was seen only once. This chain uses TRBV27 with TRBJ1-1, with no clear D. CDR3 size: 13 residues. Germline-derived CDR1 and CDR2 are MNHEY and SMNVEV (reference sequence). The V end lost 5 bases, the J end lost 4 bases, and 11 bases lay between the germline ends. In DNA, the CDR3 is TGTGCCAGCAGTACCTGGACCGGCACTGAAGCTTTCTTT. Its translation: CASSTWTGTEAFF.

CDR3 bases: TGTGCCAGCAGCCCGGGACAGGGGGATTTCTACGAGCAGTACTTC. This translates into CASSPGQGDFYEQYF. The chain links TRBV11-3 to TRBJ2-7; 11 bases are a match to TRBD1. The CDR3 contains 15 residues. The junction had 6 bases not matched to a gene; V was cut back by 5 bases and J by 3 bases. Germline CDR1 SGHNT, CDR2 YENEEA.

This chain joins TRBV6-5 and TRBJ2-1, with D perhaps TRBD2 (6 bases). With 8 bases removed from V and 9 bases from J, the gap between germline ends came to 14 bases. This CDR3 has 12 residues. The germline CDR1 and CDR2 sequences are MNHEY and SVGAGI. The CDR3 protein is CASAGTRAEQFF. DNA of the CDR3: TGTGCCAGCGCCGGGACTCGCGCTGAGCAGTTCTTC.

The V call is TRBV6-4, the J call TRBJ1-1; D call uncertain. The ends were cut back, 3 bases at V and 11 bases at J, with 16 bases in the middle. This CDR3 comprises 13 residues. CDR1 and CDR2 from the germline V gene are MRHNA and SNTAGT. CDR3 region: CASSEDLGSKAFF. The CDR3 DNA is TGTGCCAGCAGTGAGGATTTGGGTTCAAAGGCTTTCTTT.

In its sample, this clone was seen a few times. The J gene is TRBJ2-5, the V gene TRBV15, with D perhaps being TRBD1 or TRBD2 (5 bases each). With 0 bases removed from V and 2 bases from J, the gap between germline ends came to 10 bases. Germline assignment: CDR1 LNHNV and CDR2 YYDKDF (reference sequence). CDR3 length equals 15 residues. The CDR3 DNA is TGTGCCACCAGCAGAGATCTGGGGGTTCAAGAGACCCAGTACTTC. Its protein is CATSRDLGVQETQYF. Filled out from reference TRBV15 and TRBJ2-5, the complete variable domain reads DAMVIQNPRYQVTQFGKPVTLSCSQTLNHNVMYWYQQKSSQAPKLLFHYYDKDFNNEADTPDNFQSRRPNTSFCFLDIRSPGLGDTAMYLCATSRDLGVQETQYFGPGTRLLVL.

The chain combines TRBV5-1 with TRBJ1-3; D possibly corresponds to TRBD1 (5 bases). The V gene's germline CDR1 is SGHRS and CDR2 YFSETQ. This CDR3 has 15 amino acids. The V and J ends lost 4 bases and 0 bases respectively, with 11 bases between them. CDR3 coding DNA: TGCGCCAGCAGCCCGGGGCATAGCTCTGGAAACACCATATATTTT. Amino acids: CASSPGHSSGNTIYF.

This clone appeared a single time. The J gene is TRBJ2-7, the V gene TRBV2; 9 nucleotides match TRBD2. The CDR3 is made up of 17 amino acids. Germline V CDR1 and CDR2: SNHLY, FYNNEI. V dropped 5 bases and J dropped 7; count of bases not matched to a gene: 18. The CDR3 nucleotides read TGTGCCAGCAGTCTGGAGGCGTATAGCGGGGGCTTGAGGGAGCAGTACTTC. Its protein is CASSLEAYSGGLREQYF.